Listed below are T cell receptor beta chains from one sample, sequenced in a study of cytomegalovirus exposure and HLA in healthy donors. Sequencing was performed with immunoSEQ multiplex PCR; in TCRdb, only in-frame clones are kept and a portion is missing. Of about 94,000 clones in the sample, around 82% were seen once. What was sequenced was PBMCs. The receptors come from a woman aged 55-70 years in good health and CMV-seronegative. CDR3s leave out the opening cysteine and the closing phenylalanine or tryptophan.

>TRBV9|TRBJ1-2
ASSEGQGIVYGYT
>TRBV19|TRBJ2-2
ASSYLQGATGELF
>TRBV7-2|TRBJ2-1
ASSLASRTSGRNEQF
>TRBV27|TRBJ1-1
ASSLSVGQGFTEAF
>TRBV19|TRBJ1-1
ASTDREPTEAF
>TRBV4-1|TRBJ1-1
ASSQDLRVGGTEAF
>TRBV7-9|TRBJ1-2
ASGDSYGYT
>TRBV5-6|TRBJ2-1
ASSPGLATAGSYNEQF
>TRBV5-6|TRBJ1-1
ASSFYSGVGVTGVTEAF
>TRBV2|TRBJ2-5
ASSLGLAGAQETQY
>TRBV2|TRBJ1-1
ATARNTEAF
>TRBV5-1|TRBJ1-5
ASSPGTGSQPQH
>TRBV6-5|TRBJ2-7
ASSPQQGIVDEQY
>TRBV7-9|TRBJ1-3
ASSFLGTGPGNTIY
>TRBV2|TRBJ2-7
ASTEGQGNHEQY
>TRBV4-1|TRBJ2-3
ASSRGQVIDTQY
>TRBV27|TRBJ1-2
ASSPHRGNPYGYT
>TRBV25-1|TRBJ1-2
ASSERDTAYGYT
>TRBV7-9|TRBJ2-7
ASSLTSTTYEQY
>TRBV4-2|TRBJ2-2
ASSLQGALSGELF
>TRBV7-8|TRBJ2-7
ASSLGLAGKGSYEQY
>TRBV28|TRBJ2-1
ASQIMVDSASGDEQF
>TRBV5-1|TRBJ2-1
ASSLAGDLTYNEQF
>TRBV4-3|TRBJ1-1
ASSQDRAGGGTEAF
>TRBV28|TRBJ1-1
ALVTGSRAF
>TRBV28|TRBJ1-2
ASSLQGLREKDYGYT
>TRBV28|TRBJ1-4
ASSIHYVGESTNEKLF
>TRBV2|TRBJ1-1
ASSVVEAF
>TRBV5-1|TRBJ1-5
ASSRQDRGRESNQPQH
>TRBV4-1|TRBJ2-7
ASSQGQGTAYEQY
>TRBV7-9|TRBJ2-3
ASSLEGQHTDTQY
>TRBV7-7|TRBJ2-3
ASSSGLITDTQY
>TRBV28|TRBJ1-2
ASSLAGGTGYGYT
>TRBV5-6|TRBJ1-2
ASSLLGRGDYGYT
>TRBV9|TRBJ1-1
ASSVGFPGVGNTEAF
>TRBV27|TRBJ2-1
ASSLLTSGRALDEQF
>TRBV5-6|TRBJ2-3
ASSSSTDTQY
>TRBV6-6|TRBJ1-6
ASSYGGGNSPLH
>TRBV7-2|TRBJ1-2
ASRPTGNLYGYT
>TRBV2|TRBJ2-7
ASSVQGYEQY
>TRBV6-6|TRBJ2-1
ASSYSRLAADNEQF
>TRBV5-1|TRBJ2-5
ASSPRLAGHETQY
>TRBV7-2|TRBJ1-1
ASSPVPLGTEAF
>TRBV10-3|TRBJ2-7
AISDLHGGTYEQY
>TRBV29-1|TRBJ2-7
SVGLAGVGEQY
>TRBV6-5|TRBJ2-2
ASSYSPGGSTGELF
>TRBV9|TRBJ1-1
ASSGQGARSTEAF
>TRBV28|TRBJ2-5
ASSPTGTRETQY
>TRBV5-1|TRBJ2-5
ASSYTGEETQY
>TRBV15|TRBJ2-1
ATSRGGIRDYNEQF
>TRBV27|TRBJ2-5
ASRPIAQGLETQY
>TRBV5-6|TRBJ2-2
ASSLGAAGELF
>TRBV29-1|TRBJ1-1
SVERVYHTEAF
>TRBV15|TRBJ2-5
ATSNAGGSETQY
>TRBV5-1|TRBJ2-3
ASSADSWTSGVGDTQY
>TRBV2|TRBJ2-5
ARGTSIGETQY
>TRBV5-6|TRBJ2-7
ASSQTGLGLTYEQY